This T cell receptor (beta chain) originates from a study of blood T cell repertoires in COVID-19. Overall study context: Acute and convalescent COVID-19 samples came from the United States, Italy and Spain.

Under the authors' procedure: Estimation of nucleated cell counts was performed using reference gene primer amplification. The repertoire was sequenced with immunoSEQ multiplex PCR; TCRdb's copy has only in-frame clones and lacks some. V and J calls plus clone size are reproduced from that table; the DNA served to infer D and trimming. The sample carries 300,000 to 400,000 clones, about 87% recorded once. The age range of participants was about 18 to 95 years, with residence in about two dozen US areas. The source of this sequence is a man aged 30 to 45 who had recovered from COVID-19. Sequenced input: PBMCs or T cells enriched from blood (not recorded which).

The CDR3: CASSPTRGGAGELFF. CDR3 in DNA: TGTGCCAGCAGTCCGACTAGGGGAGGGGCCGGGGAGCTGTTTTTT. This chain joins TRBV2 and TRBJ2-2; 7 bases fit TRBD2. Germline values: CDR1 SNHLY, CDR2 FYNNEI. This CDR3 has 15 residues. With V trimmed by 5 bases and J by 6 bases, 9 bases remained unmatched.